Sequencing of this TCR beta chain was carried out in a study of low-dose radiotherapy and immunotherapy resistance in tumors. Overall study: Per fraction, Cohort 1 was given 0.5 Gy every 2 weeks, for a total of 6.5 Gy. Members of Cohort 2 were treated with 1 Gy per fraction every two weeks; their total was 13 Gy over 26 weeks. Cyclophosphamide was given intravenously at 200 mg/m2 every two weeks, and each dose came one day before radiation and immunotherapy.

Regarding time point: after trial treatment. Treatment: LDRT plus nivolumab, ipilimumab, low-dose cyclophosphamide and aspirin (RACIN trial). Sample share makes this clonotype medium-sized. Primers used for first-strand cDNA, a TRAV- and TRBV-specific set, covered both alpha and beta chains. TCRs were amplified for approximately 22 PCR cycles with a constant-region primer and V-primer adapter. TCRdb called the reads again in MiXCR, with one record for every CDR3 protein. The sample yields roughly 30,000 distinct CDR3 sequences, approximately 54% seen once. The V gene's germline CDR1 is SGHKS and CDR2 YYEKEE (reference sequence). The J segment lost 10 bases and the V segment lost 0 bases, leaving 12 bases of the junction unmatched. This CDR3 spans 16 amino acids.

This TCR was recovered from a male donor with gallbladder cancer. The specimen was PBMCs, collected after low-dose radiotherapy plus immunotherapy. The chain links TRBV5-5 to TRBJ2-1; 8 bases match TRBD2. The chain's CDR3 is CASSLVRPGGPGEQFF. CDR3 in DNA: TGTGCCAGCAGCTTGGTGCGTCCGGGGGGGCCTGGGGAGCAGTTCTTC.